These 16 T cell receptor beta chains share one sample of origin, sequenced in a study of blood T cells in healthy people across ages. Together with a sample-barcoded 5' primer, a J-beta primer mix was included in a second PCR lasting roughly 6 to 12 cycles. MiXCR, run by TCRdb on the 5' RACE reads, gives a single entry per CDR3 protein. The sample lists approximately 960,000 distinct CDR3 sequences; 25% to 30% were seen once. These sequences were also reported in another study, on T cells of mothers and their children.

The sample comprised blood. Receptors originate from a woman in her 40s in good health.

In this sample, this clonotype turned up a few times. This rearrangement joins TRBV5-1 to TRBJ2-3; maybe TRBD2 (5 bases). The V gene's germline CDR1 is SGHRS and CDR2 YFSETQ. V lost 0 bases, J lost 4 bases, and 12 bases lay in between. This CDR3 has 15 residues. For the CDR3, the DNA is TGCGCCAGCAGCTTGGACCAGTATAGCGCAGATACGCAGTATTTT. The encoded protein is CASSLDQYSADTQYF.

This clonotype was detected a few times. This chain uses TRBV5-1 with TRBJ2-5; 8 positions agree with TRBD2. V was pared by 4 bases and J by 4 bases, with 9 bases of the junction left unmatched. The CDR3 totals 15 residues. CDR1 SGHRS and CDR2 YFSETQ come from the germline V gene. In DNA form, the CDR3 reads TGCGCCAGCAGCCTCGGGGTAGCGGGGCCAGAGACCCAGTACTTC. It specifies CASSLGVAGPETQYF.

This clonotype showed up just a few times. This may be a read error, as it is one base from a much larger clone. The CDR3 protein is CSAQCEGYTF. In DNA form, the CDR3 reads TGCAGTGCCCAATGTGAAGGCTACACCTTC. The V and J genes are TRBV20-1 and TRBJ1-2; D is unclear. This CDR3 has 10 residues. Deletions cut 6 bases from V and 8 bases from J, with 10 bases between. Germline CDR1 DFQATT, CDR2 SNEGSKA (reference sequence).

The chain recombines TRBV5-1 with TRBJ1-5, with D hard to call. V lost 4 bases and J 1 base, leaving 12 bases between the germline ends. The length of the CDR3 is 15 residues. The germline gives CDR1 SGHRS, CDR2 YFSETQ. CDR3 DNA sequence: TGCGCCAGCAGCCCCTCGGGAGGAAGCAATCAGCCCCAGCATTTT. Protein: CASSPSGGSNQPQHF.

This clonotype was seen more than once but under ten times. A much more abundant neighbour one base away suggests this may be a read error. This rearrangement joins TRBV5-6 to TRBJ1-4; D ambiguous. The CDR3 covers 14 residues. Germline CDR1 and CDR2: SGHDT and YYEEEE. The CDR3 DNA is TGTGCCAGCAGCTGGGGTACGGGAGGCGAAAAACGGTTTTTT. It translates to CASSWGTGGEKRFF.

The table lists this clonotype with a few counts. The chain joins TRBV28 to TRBJ1-6; 7 bases fit TRBD1. The germline gives CDR1 MDHEN, CDR2 SYDVKM. This CDR3 is 14 amino acids long. Trimming removed 7 bases from V and 14 bases from J; junction bases left unmatched: 14. The CDR3 DNA reads TGTGCCAGCACCCACCCCGACAGGGTCCTAACCCTCCACTTT. Translated: CASTHPDRVLTLHF.

The chain joins TRBV20-1 to TRBJ1-2, with TRBD1 as a possible D gene (5 bases). Trimming stripped 5 bases from V and 8 bases from J, with 18 bases between. The CDR3 totals 13 residues. From germline, CDR1 is DFQATT and CDR2 SNEGSKA (reference sequence). CDR3 residues: CSAPLGQRGGYTF. The CDR3 DNA follows: TGCAGTGCTCCTCTAGGCCAACGGGGGGGCTACACCTTC.

This clonotype was picked up many times. This sequence joins TRBV20-1 and TRBJ1-4; unclear D gene. The germline V gene has CDR1 DFQATT and CDR2 SNEGSKA (reference sequence). V was clipped by 2 bases and J by 9 bases, with 10 bases between them. The CDR3 consists of 12 residues. The CDR3 nucleotides are TGCAGTGCTAGACTCTCTTCGAAAAAACTGTTTTTT. This sequence encodes CSARLSSKKLFF.

The chain joins TRBV28 to TRBJ1-3, with D tentatively TRBD1 (5 bases). V was clipped by 2 bases and J by 3 bases, with 11 bases between them. The CDR3 contains 15 residues. The germline V gene encodes CDR1 MDHEN and CDR2 SYDVKM. The CDR3 spells CASSLGGGYGNTIYF. CDR3 sequence (DNA): TGTGCCAGCAGTTTAGGTGGGGGGTATGGAAACACCATATATTTT.

There are a few counts of this clonotype. The rearrangement links TRBV28 to TRBJ2-1; TRBD2 matches at 8 bases. The J call may be incorrect, as the DNA end agrees better with TRBJ2-7. This CDR3 is built from 15 residues. Per the germline V gene, CDR1 is MDHEN and CDR2 is SYDVKM. The chain's CDR3 is CASRPPGTRYNEQYF. CDR3 nucleotides: TGTGCCAGCAGACCCCCAGGGACTAGATACAATGAGCAGTACTTC.

Points on this clonotype: A junction end diverges from the germline sequence, so it may reflect a read error. V is TRBV10-3 and J is TRBJ2-7, with a weak D call TRBD1 (6 bases). CDR1 is ENHRY, CDR2 SYGVKD, per germline. This CDR3 comprises 14 residues. The CDR3 region is CAVSDQGQAYEQYF. The CDR3 DNA reads TGTGCCGTCAGTGATCAGGGGCAGGCTTACGAGCAGTACTTC.

The chain uses TRBV7-2 and TRBJ1-4, with TRBD1 identical over 8 bases. V gave up 0 bases and J gave up 10 bases; unmatched junction bases: 7. CDR1 SGHTA and CDR2 FQGNSA come from the germline V gene. The CDR3 runs to 15 residues. Here the CDR3 reads CASSLARTGYRKLFF. In DNA form, the CDR3 reads TGTGCCAGCAGCTTAGCGCGGACAGGGTACCGAAAACTGTTTTTT.

On this clonotype itself: Given a much more abundant clone one base away, this may be a read error. The V gene is TRBV12-3 or TRBV12-4, the J gene TRBJ2-1; 9 nucleotides agree with TRBD1. This CDR3 is built from 16 residues. The CDR3: CVSSPDRGRHYNEQFF. In DNA form, the CDR3 reads TGTGTCAGCAGCCCGGACAGGGGCCGACATTACAATGAGCAGTTCTTC.

This clonotype was counted between two and nine times. The rearrangement uses TRBV28 and TRBJ2-3, with 9 positions matching TRBD1. CDR1 MDHEN and CDR2 SYDVKM come from the germline V gene. This CDR3 is 15 amino acids long. The V gene end was trimmed by 5 bases and the J gene end by 4 bases; junction bases not matched to a gene: 7. CDR3 sequence reads: CASSLPGTGSDTQYF. CDR3 bases: TGTGCCAGCAGTCTTCCCGGGACAGGGTCAGATACGCAGTATTTT.

In regard to this clonotype: With a much larger clone just one base away, this may be a read error. This rearrangement joins TRBV29-1 to TRBJ1-2; D is possibly TRBD1 (6 bases). This CDR3 has 13 residues. Trimming removed 6 bases from V and 7 bases from J, with 18 bases in between. Germline V gene sequence: CDR1 SQVTM, CDR2 ANQGSEA. The CDR3 protein is CSVGGQGRAGYTF. CDR3 in DNA: TGCAGCGTGGGGGGGCAGGGTCGAGCTGGCTACACCTTC.

This clonotype was recorded a few times. The V call is TRBV5-6, the J call TRBJ1-6, with D possibly being TRBD1 (5 bases). Germline CDR1 SGHDT, CDR2 YYEEEE. Trimming left V 0 bases short and J 2 bases short, with 6 bases between. CDR3 length: 15 amino acids. CDR3 loop: CASSLVTAYNSPLHF. The CDR3 coding sequence is TGTGCCAGCAGCTTGGTGACAGCCTATAATTCACCCCTCCACTTT.